These 3 T cell receptor beta chains were all obtained from the same sample, sequenced in a study of B cell selection in AIRE deficiency. Only in-frame clones appear in the TCRdb table, and some are missing; sequencing was by immunoSEQ multiplex PCR. The sample consists of 20,000 to 25,000 clones, 95% to 98% of them appearing once. Conventional CD4 T cells were sorted as CD4+CD127+ cells. Material: conventional CD4+ T cells sorted from PBMCs. The receptors were gathered from a human donor with AIRE deficiency.

The J gene is TRBJ2-2, the V gene TRBV4-3; D not resolved. Looked up from germline, CDR1 is LGHNA and CDR2 is YSLEER. The germline V and J ends were trimmed by 0 bases and 2 bases, with 7 bases remaining between them. The CDR3 has 15 amino acids. The CDR3 coding sequence is TGCGCCAGCAGCCAAGATGGAGCTAACACCGGGGAGCTGTTTTTT. It yields the protein CASSQDGANTGELFF.

This clone was seen just once. The rearrangement joins TRBV7-2 to TRBJ1-1; no definite D call. Trimming cost V 3 bases and J 1 base, with 9 bases left between them. From germline, CDR1 is SGHTA and CDR2 FQGNSA. The CDR3 contains 14 residues. This CDR3 is CASSLGRKNTEAFF. In DNA, the CDR3 is TGTGCCAGCAGCTTGGGCCGGAAGAACACTGAAGCTTTCTTT.

The chain uses TRBV4-2 and TRBJ2-5; TRBD2 aligns across 9 bases. This CDR3 is 16 amino acids long. Germline V CDR1 and CDR2: LGHNA, YNFKEQ. The J segment lost 5 bases and the V segment lost 4 bases, leaving 11 bases of the junction unmatched. CDR3 sequence: CASSPGVAGVWETQYF. The CDR3 DNA sequence: TGTGCCAGCAGCCCCGGAGTAGCGGGAGTTTGGGAGACCCAGTACTTC.